What follows describes a single TCR beta chain. Authors' data handling: The assay estimated nucleated cells by amplifying reference gene primers. The method was immunoSEQ multiplex PCR; TCRdb's version includes in-frame clones alone and lacks a portion of them. V and J calls and clone size come straight from that table; D and trimming were deduced from the DNA. In the table there are 130,000 to 150,000 clones, around 84% of which are singletons. The data belong to a study of blood T cell repertoires in COVID-19. In the study overall: Researchers got acute and convalescent COVID-19 samples from the United States, Italy and Spain. From T cells, B-cell-depleted T cells, or PBMCs came the material, which was cDNA or gDNA.

The CDR3 has 14 residues. Trimming removed 0 bases from V and 1 base from J, with 6 bases in between. Germline V gene sequence: CDR1 KGHSH, CDR2 LQKENI. The chain recombines TRBV18 with TRBJ1-2, with D hard to call. This sequence originates from a human donor in a cohort sampled during active COVID-19. The sample consisted of peripheral blood. CDR3 DNA sequence: TGTGCCAGCTCACCACCGGTGAGTAACTATGGCTACACCTTC. Its protein product is CASSPPVSNYGYTF. Together with reference TRBV18 and TRBJ1-2, the CDR3 gives the full variable domain: NAGVMQNPRHLVRRRGQEARLRCSPMKGHSHVYWYRQLPEEGLKFMVYLQKENIIDESGMPKERFSAEFPKEGPSILRIQQVVRGDSAAYFCASSPPVSNYGYTFGSGTRLTVV.